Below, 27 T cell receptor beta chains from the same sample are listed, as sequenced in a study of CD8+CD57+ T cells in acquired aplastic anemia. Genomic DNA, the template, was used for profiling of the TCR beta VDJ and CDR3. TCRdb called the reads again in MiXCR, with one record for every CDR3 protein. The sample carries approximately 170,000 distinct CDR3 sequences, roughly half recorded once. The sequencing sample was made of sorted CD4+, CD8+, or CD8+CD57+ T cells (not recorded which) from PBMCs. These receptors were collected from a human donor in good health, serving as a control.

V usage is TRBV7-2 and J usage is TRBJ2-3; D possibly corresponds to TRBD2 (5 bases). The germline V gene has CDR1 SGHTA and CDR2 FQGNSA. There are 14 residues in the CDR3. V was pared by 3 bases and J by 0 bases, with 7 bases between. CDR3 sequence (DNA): TGTGCCAGCAGCTTCGGGGTTAGCACAGATACGCAGTATTTT. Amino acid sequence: CASSFGVSTDTQYF.

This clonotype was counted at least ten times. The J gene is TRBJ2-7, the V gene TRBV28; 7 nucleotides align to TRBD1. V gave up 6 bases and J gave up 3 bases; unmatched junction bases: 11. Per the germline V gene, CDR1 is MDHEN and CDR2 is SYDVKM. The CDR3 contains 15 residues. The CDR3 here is CASSPQTGRFYEQYF. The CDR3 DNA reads TGTGCCAGCAGCCCTCAGACAGGGCGTTTCTACGAGCAGTACTTC.

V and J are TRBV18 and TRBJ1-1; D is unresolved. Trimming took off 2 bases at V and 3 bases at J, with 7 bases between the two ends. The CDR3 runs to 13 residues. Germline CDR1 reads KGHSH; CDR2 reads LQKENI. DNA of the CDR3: TGTGCCAGCTCACCAGGGTGGGACACTGAAGCTTTCTTT. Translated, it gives CASSPGWDTEAFF.

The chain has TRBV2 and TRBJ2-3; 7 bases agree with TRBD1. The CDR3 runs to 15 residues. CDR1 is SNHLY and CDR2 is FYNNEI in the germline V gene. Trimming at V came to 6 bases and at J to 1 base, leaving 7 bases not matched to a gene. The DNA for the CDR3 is TGTGCCAGCAGCTCTAATGGACAGGGCACAGATACGCAGTATTTT. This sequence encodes CASSSNGQGTDTQYF.

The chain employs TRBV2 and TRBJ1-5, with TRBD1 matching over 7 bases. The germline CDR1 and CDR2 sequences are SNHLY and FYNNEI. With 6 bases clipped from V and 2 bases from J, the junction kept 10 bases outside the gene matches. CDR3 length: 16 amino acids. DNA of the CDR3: TGTGCCAGCAGGGGAAGGACAGGCGAAGGCAATCAGCCCCAGCATTTT. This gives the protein CASRGRTGEGNQPQHF.

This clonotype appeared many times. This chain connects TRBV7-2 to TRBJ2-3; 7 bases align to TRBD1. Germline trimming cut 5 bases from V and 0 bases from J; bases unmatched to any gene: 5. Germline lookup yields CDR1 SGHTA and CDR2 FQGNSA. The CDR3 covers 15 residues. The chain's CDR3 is CASSLGQASTDTQYF. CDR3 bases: TGTGCCAGCAGCCTTGGACAGGCTAGCACAGATACGCAGTATTTT.

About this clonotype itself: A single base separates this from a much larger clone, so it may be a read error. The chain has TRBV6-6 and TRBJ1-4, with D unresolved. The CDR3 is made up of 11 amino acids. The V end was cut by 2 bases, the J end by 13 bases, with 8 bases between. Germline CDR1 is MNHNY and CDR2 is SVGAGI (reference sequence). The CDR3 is CASSYHQGLFF. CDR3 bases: TGTGCCAGCAGTTACCATCAAGGACTGTTTTTT.

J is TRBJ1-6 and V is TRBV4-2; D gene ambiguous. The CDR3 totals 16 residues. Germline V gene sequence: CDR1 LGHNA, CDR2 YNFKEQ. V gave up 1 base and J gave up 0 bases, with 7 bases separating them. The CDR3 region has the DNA TGTGCCAGCAGCCAAGGTTCCAGCTCCTATAATTCACCCCTCCACTTT. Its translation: CASSQGSSSYNSPLHF.

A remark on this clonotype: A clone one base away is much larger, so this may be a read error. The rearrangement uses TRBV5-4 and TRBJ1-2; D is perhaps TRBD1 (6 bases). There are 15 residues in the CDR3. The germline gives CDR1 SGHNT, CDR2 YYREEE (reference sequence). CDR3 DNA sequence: TGTGCCGGCAGCCCCGGGGGCATTACCGACTATGGCTACACCTTC. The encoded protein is CAGSPGGITDYGYTF.

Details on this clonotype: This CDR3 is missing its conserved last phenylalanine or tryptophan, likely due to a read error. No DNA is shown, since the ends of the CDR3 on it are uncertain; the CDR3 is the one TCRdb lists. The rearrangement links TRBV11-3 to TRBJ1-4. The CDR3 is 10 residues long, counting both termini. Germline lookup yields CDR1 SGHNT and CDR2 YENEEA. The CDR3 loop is CASSLGVGLE.

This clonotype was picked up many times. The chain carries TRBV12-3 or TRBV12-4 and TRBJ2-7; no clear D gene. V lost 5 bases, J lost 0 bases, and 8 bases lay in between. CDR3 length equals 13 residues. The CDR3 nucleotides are TGTGCCAGCAGTCGACTCTTCTCCTACGAGCAGTACTTC. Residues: CASSRLFSYEQYF.

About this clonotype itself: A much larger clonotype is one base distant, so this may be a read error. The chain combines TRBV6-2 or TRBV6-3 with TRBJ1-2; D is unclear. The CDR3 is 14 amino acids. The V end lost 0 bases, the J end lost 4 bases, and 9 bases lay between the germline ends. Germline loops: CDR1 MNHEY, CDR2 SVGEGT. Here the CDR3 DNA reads TGTGCCAGCAGTTACTCGATCCAGAGCTATGGCTACACCTTC. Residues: CASSYSIQSYGYTF.

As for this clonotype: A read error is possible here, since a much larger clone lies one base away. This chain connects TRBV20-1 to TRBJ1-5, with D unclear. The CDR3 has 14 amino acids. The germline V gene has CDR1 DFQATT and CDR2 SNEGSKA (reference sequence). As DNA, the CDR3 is TGCAGTGCTACAAGATTCGGTTCCAATCAGCCCCTGCATTTT. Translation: CSATRFGSNQPLHF.

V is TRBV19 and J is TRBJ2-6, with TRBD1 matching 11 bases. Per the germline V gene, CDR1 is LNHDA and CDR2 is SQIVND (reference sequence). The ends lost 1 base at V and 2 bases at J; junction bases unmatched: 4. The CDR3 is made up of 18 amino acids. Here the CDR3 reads CASSIAGQGAAGANVLTF. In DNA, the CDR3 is TGTGCCAGTAGTATAGCTGGACAGGGGGCCGCTGGGGCCAACGTCCTGACTTTC. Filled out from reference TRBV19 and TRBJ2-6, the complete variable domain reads DGGITQSPKYLFRKEGQNVTLSCEQNLNHDAMYWYRQDPGQGLRLIYYSQIVNDFQKGDIAEGYSVSREKKESFPLTVTSAQKNPTAFYLCASSIAGQGAAGANVLTFGAGSRLTVL.

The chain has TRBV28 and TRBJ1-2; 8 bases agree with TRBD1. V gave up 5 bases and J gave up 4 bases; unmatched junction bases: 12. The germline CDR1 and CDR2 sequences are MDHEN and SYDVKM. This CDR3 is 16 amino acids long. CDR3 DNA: TGTGCCAGCAGTACCCCCTGGCAGGGGGCCGTCTATGGCTACACCTTC. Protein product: CASSTPWQGAVYGYTF.

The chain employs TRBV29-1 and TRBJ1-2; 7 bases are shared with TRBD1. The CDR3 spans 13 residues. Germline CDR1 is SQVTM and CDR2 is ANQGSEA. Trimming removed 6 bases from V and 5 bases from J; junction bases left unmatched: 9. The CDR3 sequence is CSVPRTGEYGYTF. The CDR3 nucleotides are TGCAGCGTACCAAGGACAGGCGAATATGGCTACACCTTC.

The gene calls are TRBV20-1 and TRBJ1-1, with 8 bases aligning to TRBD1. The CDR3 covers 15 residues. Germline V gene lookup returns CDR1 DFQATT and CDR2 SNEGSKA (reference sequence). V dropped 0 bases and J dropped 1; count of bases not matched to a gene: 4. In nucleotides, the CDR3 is TGCAGTGCTAGAGACCCCGGGACAGGGAACACTGAAGCTTTCTTT. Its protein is CSARDPGTGNTEAFF.

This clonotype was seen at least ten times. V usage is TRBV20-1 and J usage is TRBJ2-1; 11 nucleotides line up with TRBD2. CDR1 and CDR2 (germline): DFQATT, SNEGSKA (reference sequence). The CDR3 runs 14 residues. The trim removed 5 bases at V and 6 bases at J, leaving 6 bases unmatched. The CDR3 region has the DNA TGCAGTGCTTTTAGACTAGCGGGGTCCAATGAGCAGTTCTTC. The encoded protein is CSAFRLAGSNEQFF.

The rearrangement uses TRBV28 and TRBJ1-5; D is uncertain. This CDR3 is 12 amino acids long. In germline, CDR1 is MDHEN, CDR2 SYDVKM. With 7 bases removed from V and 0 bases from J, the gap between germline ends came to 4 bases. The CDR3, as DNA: TGTGCCAGCACCCGTAGCAATCAGCCCCAGCATTTT. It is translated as CASTRSNQPQHF.

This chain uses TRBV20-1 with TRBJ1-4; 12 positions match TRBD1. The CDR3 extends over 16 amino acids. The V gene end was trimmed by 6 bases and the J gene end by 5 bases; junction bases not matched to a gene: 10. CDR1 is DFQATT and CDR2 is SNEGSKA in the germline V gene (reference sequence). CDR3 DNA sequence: TGCAGTGCCGATGCCGGGACAGGGGGCTGGAATGAAAAACTGTTTTTT. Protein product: CSADAGTGGWNEKLFF.

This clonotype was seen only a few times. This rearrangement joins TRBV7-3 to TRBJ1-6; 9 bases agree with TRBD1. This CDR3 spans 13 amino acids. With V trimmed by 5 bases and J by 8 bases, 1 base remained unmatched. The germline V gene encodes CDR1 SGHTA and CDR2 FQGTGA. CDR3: CASSRTGDSPLHF. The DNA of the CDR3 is TGTGCCAGCAGCCGGACAGGGGATTCACCCCTCCACTTT.

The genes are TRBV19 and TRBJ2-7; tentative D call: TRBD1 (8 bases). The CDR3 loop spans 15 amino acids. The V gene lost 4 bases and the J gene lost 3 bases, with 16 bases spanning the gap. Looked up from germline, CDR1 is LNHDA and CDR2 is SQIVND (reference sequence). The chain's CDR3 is CASSRKTGGDYEQYF. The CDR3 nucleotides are TGTGCCAGTAGTAGAAAAACAGGGGGGGACTACGAGCAGTACTTC.

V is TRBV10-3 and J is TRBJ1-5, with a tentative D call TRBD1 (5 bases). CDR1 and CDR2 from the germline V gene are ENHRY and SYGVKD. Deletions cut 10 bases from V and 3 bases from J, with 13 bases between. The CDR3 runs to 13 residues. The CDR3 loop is CATPGTDNQPQHF. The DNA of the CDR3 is TGTGCCACCCCCGGGACCGACAATCAGCCCCAGCATTTT.

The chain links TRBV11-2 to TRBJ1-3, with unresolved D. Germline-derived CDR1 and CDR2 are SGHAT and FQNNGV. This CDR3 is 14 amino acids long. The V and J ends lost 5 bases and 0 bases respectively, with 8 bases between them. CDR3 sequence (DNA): TGTGCCAGCAGCAACAGCCTCTCTGGAAACACCATATATTTT. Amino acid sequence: CASSNSLSGNTIYF. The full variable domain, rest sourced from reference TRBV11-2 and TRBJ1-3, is EAGVAQSPRYKIIEKRQSVAFWCNPISGHATLYWYQQILGQGPKLLIQFQNNGVVDDSQLPKDRFSAERLKGVDSTLKIQPAKLEDSAVYLCASSNSLSGNTIYFGEGSWLTVV.

This chain's CDR3 is CASTIGQGLNYGTEAFF. For the CDR3, the DNA is TGTGCCAGTACCATTGGGCAGGGATTGAACTATGGCACTGAAGCTTTCTTT. This chain uses TRBV19 with TRBJ1-1; weak D call: TRBD1 (5 bases). The V and J ends lost 7 bases and 4 bases respectively, with 25 bases between them. This CDR3 is built from 17 residues. Germline V lookup: CDR1 LNHDA, CDR2 SQIVND (reference sequence).

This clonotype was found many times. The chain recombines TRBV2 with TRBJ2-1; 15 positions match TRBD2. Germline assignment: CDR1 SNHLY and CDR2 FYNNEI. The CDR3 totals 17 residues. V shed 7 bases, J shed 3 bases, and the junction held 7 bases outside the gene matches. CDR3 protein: CASKHGTSGGFYNEQFF. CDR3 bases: TGTGCCAGCAAGCATGGGACTAGCGGGGGGTTCTACAATGAGCAGTTCTTC.

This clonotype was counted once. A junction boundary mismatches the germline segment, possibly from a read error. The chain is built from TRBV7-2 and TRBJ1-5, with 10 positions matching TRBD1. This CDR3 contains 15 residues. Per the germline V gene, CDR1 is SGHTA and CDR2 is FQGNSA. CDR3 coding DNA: TGCGCCAGCAACCTAAAGGGACAGGGGAATCAGCCCCAGCATTTT. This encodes CASNLKGQGNQPQHF.